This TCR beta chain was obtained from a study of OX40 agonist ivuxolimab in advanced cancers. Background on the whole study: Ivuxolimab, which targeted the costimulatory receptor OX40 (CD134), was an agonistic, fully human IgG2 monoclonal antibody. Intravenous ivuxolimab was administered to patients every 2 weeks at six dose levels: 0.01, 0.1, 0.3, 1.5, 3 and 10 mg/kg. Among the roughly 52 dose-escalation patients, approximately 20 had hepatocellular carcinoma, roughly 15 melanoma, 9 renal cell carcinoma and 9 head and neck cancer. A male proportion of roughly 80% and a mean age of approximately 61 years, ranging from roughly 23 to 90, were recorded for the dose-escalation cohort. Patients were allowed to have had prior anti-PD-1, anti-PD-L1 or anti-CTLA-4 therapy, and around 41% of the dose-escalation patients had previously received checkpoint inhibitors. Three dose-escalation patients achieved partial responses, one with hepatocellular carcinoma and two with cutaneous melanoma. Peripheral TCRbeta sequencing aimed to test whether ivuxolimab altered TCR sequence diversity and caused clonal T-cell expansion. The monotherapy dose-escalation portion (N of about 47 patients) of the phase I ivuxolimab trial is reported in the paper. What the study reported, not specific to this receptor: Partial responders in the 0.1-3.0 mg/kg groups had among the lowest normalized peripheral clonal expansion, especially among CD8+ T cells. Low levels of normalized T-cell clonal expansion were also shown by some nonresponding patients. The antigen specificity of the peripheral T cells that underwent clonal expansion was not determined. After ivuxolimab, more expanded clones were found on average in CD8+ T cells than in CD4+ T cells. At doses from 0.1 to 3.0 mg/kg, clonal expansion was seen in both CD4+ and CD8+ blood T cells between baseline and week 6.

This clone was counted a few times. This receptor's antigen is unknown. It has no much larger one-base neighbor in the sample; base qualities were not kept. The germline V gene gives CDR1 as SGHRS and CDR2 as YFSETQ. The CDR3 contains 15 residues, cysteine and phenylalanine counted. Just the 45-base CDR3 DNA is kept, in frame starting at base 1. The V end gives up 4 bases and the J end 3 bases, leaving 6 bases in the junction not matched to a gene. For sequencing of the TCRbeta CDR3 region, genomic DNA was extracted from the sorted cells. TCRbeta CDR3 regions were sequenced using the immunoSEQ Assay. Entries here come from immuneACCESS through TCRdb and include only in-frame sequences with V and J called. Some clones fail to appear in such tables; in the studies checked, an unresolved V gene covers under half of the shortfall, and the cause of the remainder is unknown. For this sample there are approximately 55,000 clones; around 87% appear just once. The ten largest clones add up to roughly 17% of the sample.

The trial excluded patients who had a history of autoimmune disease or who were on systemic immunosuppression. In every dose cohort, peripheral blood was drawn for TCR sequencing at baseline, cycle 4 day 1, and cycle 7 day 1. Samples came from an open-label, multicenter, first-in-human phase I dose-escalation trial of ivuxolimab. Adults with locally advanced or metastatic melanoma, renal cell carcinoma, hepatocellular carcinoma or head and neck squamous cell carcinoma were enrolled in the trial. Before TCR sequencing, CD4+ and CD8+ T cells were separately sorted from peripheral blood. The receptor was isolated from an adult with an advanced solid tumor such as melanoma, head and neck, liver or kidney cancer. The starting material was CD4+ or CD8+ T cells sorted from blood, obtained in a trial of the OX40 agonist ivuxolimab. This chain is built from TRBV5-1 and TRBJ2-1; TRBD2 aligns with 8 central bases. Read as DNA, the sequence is TGCGCCAGCAGCCAGATAGCGGGAATCTACAATGAGCAGTTCTTC. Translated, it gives CASSQIAGIYNEQFF. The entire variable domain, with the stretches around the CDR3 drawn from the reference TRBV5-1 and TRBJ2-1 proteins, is KAGVTQTPRYLIKTRGQQVTLSCSPISGHRSVSWYQQTPGQGLQFLFEYFSETQRNKGNFPGRFSGRQFSNSRSEMNVSTLELGDSALYLCASSQIAGIYNEQFFGPGTRLTVL.